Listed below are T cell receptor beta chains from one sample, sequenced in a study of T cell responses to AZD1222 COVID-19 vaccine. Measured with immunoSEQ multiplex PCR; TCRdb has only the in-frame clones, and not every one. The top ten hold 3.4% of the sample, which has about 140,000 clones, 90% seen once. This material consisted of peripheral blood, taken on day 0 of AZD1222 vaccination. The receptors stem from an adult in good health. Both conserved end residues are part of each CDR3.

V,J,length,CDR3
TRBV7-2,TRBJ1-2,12,CASSLLNYGYTF
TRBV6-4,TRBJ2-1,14,CASSDSGGLNEQFF
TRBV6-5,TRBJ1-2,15,CASTPDRGREYGYTF
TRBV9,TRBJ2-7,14,CASSEKDRPYEQYF
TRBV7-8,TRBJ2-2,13,CASSLADTGELFF
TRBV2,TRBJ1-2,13,CASRNAGGAGYTF
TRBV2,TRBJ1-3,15,CASITGSISGNTIYF
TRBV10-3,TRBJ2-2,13,CAIKDSYTGELFF
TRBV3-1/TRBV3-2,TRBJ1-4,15,CASSQDQGEGEKLFF
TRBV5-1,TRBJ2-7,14,CASSFLAGDREQYF
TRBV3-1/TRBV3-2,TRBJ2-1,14,CASSQASGRVEQFF
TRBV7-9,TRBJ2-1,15,CASSSSGVGPNEQFF
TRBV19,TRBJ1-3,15,CASSARVLSGNTIYF
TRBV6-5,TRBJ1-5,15,CASRLNQGANQPQHF
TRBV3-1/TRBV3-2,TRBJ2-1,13,CASSALASNEQFF
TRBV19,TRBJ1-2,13,CASSPATDYGYTF
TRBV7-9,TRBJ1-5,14,CASSLGGINQPQHF
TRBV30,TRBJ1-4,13,CAGGGQLNEKLFF
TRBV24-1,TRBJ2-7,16,CATSDLPRRSSYEQYF
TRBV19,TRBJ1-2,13,CASTQGGSLGYTF
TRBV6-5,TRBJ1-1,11,CASSRQEEAFF
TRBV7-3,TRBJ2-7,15,CASSLNGGYSYEQYF
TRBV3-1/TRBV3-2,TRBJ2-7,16,CASSQGPGTKTYEQYF
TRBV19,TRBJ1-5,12,CASSSGVITQHF
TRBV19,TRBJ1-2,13,CASLTPSNYGYTF
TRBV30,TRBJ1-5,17,CAWRGTGRSYSNQPQHF
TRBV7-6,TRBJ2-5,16,CASDDRLAGFEETQYF
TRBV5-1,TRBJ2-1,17,CASSLEPQGYSYNEQFF
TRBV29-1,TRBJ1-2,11,CSVDGRGGYTF
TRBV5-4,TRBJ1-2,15,CASSPGTGPGYGYTF
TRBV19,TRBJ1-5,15,CASSMLDRAHQPQHF
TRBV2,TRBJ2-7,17,CASSPKGTGTGRYEQYF
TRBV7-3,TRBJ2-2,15,CASSQNGPNTGELFF
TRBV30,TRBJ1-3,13,CAWMVGAGNTIYF
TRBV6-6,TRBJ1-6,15,CASSRWDNYNSPLHF
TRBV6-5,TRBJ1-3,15,CASTGQGARGNTIYF
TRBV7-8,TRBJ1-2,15,CASRPYRDWRSGYTF
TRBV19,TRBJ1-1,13,CASMSGLNTEAFF
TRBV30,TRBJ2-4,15,CAWSGGLAGENIQYF